These 18 T cell receptor beta chains were all obtained from the same sample, sequenced in a study of T cells in tuberculosis. Time point reported: new active TB diagnosis, blood taken before or within 7 days of starting treatment. Data came from immunoSEQ multiplex PCR; TCRdb stores just in-frame clones and leaves some out. Of 25,000 to 35,000 clones detected, around 90% appear once; the ten largest clones hold about 6.8%. The sequencing here drew on PBMCs, taken at tuberculosis diagnosis. These receptors were collected from an adult with tuberculosis.

The chain carries TRBV5-4 and TRBJ2-3; the match to TRBD1 covers 7 bases. The CDR3 spans 15 residues. Germline-derived CDR1 and CDR2 are SGHNT and YYREEE (reference sequence). V dropped 4 bases and J dropped 6; count of bases not matched to a gene: 11. CDR3 in amino acids: CASSLTGQSTDTQYF. The CDR3 DNA is TGTGCCAGCAGCCTCACGGGACAGAGTACCGATACGCAGTATTTT.

The CDR3 spells CASSRKRGIYPEPYGYTF. In nucleotides, the CDR3 is TGCGCCAGCAGCCGCAAACGGGGGATTTACCCCGAACCCTATGGCTACACCTTC. The chain recombines TRBV4-3 with TRBJ1-2; D is perhaps TRBD1 (5 bases). Germline CDR1 reads LGHNA; CDR2 reads YSLEER. The CDR3 is made up of 18 amino acids. V was shortened by 4 bases and J by 4 bases, with 25 bases between the two germline ends.

This clone was recorded once. V usage is TRBV2 and J usage is TRBJ1-5; no definite D call. With 7 bases removed from V and 1 base from J, the gap between germline ends came to 17 bases. Germline V gives CDR1 SNHLY, CDR2 FYNNEI. This CDR3 comprises 16 residues. CDR3 coding DNA: TGTGCCAGCAAGGCGAGCCGGAGTTCGAGCAATCAGCCCCAGCATTTT. It yields the protein CASKASRSSSNQPQHF.

The chain is built from TRBV11-3 and TRBJ2-5; D may be TRBD2 (5 bases). Trimming removed 5 bases from V and 0 bases from J, with 10 bases in between. The germline V gene has CDR1 SGHNT and CDR2 YENEEA. CDR3 length equals 14 residues. The CDR3 DNA follows: TGTGCCAGCAGCAGAAGAGGGTACCAAGAGACCCAGTACTTC. It is translated as CASSRRGYQETQYF.

The rearrangement links TRBV6-1 to TRBJ1-5; D gene uncertain. CDR1 MNHNS and CDR2 SASEGT come from the germline V gene. This CDR3 spans 15 amino acids. Trimming removed 0 bases from V and 3 bases from J, with 9 bases in between. The CDR3 is CASSEAHADNQPQHF. DNA of the CDR3: TGTGCCAGCAGTGAAGCCCATGCGGACAATCAGCCCCAGCATTTT.

The chain uses TRBV2 and TRBJ2-7; D gene ambiguous. Per the germline V gene, CDR1 is SNHLY and CDR2 is FYNNEI. Deletions cut 2 bases from V and 0 bases from J, with 11 bases between. The CDR3 spans 15 residues. Here the CDR3 reads CASSEKVLPSYEQYF. In DNA form, the CDR3 reads TGTGCCAGCAGTGAAAAAGTGCTACCCTCCTACGAGCAGTACTTC.

The genes are TRBV28 and TRBJ1-5; D ambiguous. Germline CDR1 MDHEN, CDR2 SYDVKM. V was pared by 2 bases and J by 4 bases, with 9 bases between. The CDR3 length is 14 residues. The CDR3 protein is CASSLPPGNQPQHF. The CDR3 DNA reads TGTGCCAGCAGTTTACCCCCGGGGAATCAGCCCCAGCATTTT. Complete variable domain (other parts from reference TRBV28 and TRBJ1-5): DVKVTQSSRYLVKRTGEKVFLECVQDMDHENMFWYRQDPGLGLRLIYFSYDVKMKEKGDIPEGYSVSREKKERFSLILESASTNQTSMYLCASSLPPGNQPQHFGDGTRLSIL.

The chain has TRBV12-5 and TRBJ1-1; TRBD1 might be the D (6 bases). CDR1 is LGHNT and CDR2 is FRNRAP in the germline V gene. CDR3 size: 17 residues. V dropped 3 bases and J dropped 6 bases, with 23 bases sitting between them. The CDR3 coding sequence is TGTGCTAGTGGTTTTGCCCGAGGGGGGGAAGGAGGCGCTGAAGCTTTCTTT. It encodes CASGFARGGEGGAEAFF.

This clone showed up just once. The rearrangement links TRBV9 to TRBJ1-3, with TRBD1 matching 10 bases. Germline loops: CDR1 SGDLS, CDR2 YYNGEE. The V gene end was trimmed by 3 bases and the J gene end by 8 bases; junction bases not matched to a gene: 5. The CDR3 is 14 amino acids. CDR3 sequence reads: CASSARQGADTIYF. The CDR3 DNA reads TGTGCCAGCAGCGCCAGACAGGGGGCTGACACCATATATTTT.

This sequence joins TRBV6-5 and TRBJ1-4; D is perhaps TRBD1 (6 bases). The V end lost 5 bases, the J end lost 8 bases, and 15 bases lay between the germline ends. The germline V gene encodes CDR1 MNHEY and CDR2 SVGAGI. The CDR3 spans 14 residues. In DNA, the CDR3 is TGTGCCAGCAGTACCCAATGGGGGCAAGAAAAACTGTTTTTT. This translates into CASSTQWGQEKLFF.

The gene calls are TRBV6-5 and TRBJ2-7, with 7 bases fitting TRBD2. The germline gives CDR1 MNHEY, CDR2 SVGAGI. The CDR3 runs to 15 residues. V dropped 5 bases and J dropped 2; count of bases not matched to a gene: 9. CDR3: CASSPSGGKTYEQYF. CDR3 in DNA: TGTGCCAGCAGTCCTAGCGGCGGCAAAACCTACGAGCAGTACTTC.

In this sample, this clone turned up a few times. The chain carries TRBV4-1 and TRBJ2-7, with TRBD1 matching 7 bases. CDR1 is MGHRA, CDR2 YSYEKL, per germline. With V trimmed by 5 bases and J by 5 bases, 6 bases remained unmatched. This CDR3 has 13 amino acids. CDR3 sequence reads: CASSYRGGDEQYF. In nucleotides, the CDR3 is TGCGCCAGCAGCTACAGGGGTGGGGACGAGCAGTACTTC.

J is TRBJ2-7 and V is TRBV2, with D maybe TRBD2 (6 bases). Germline V CDR1 and CDR2: SNHLY, FYNNEI. The CDR3 consists of 15 residues. V dropped 8 bases and J dropped 3 bases, with 20 bases sitting between them. The CDR3 protein is CASRSEPSDNYEQYF. CDR3 sequence (DNA): TGTGCCAGCCGTAGTGAGCCTAGCGACAACTACGAGCAGTACTTC.

Remarks on this clone: Germline is not matched at one junction end, which may reflect a read error. This rearrangement joins TRBV6-5 to TRBJ2-7; TRBD1 matches at 8 bases. Germline lookup yields CDR1 MNHEY and CDR2 SVGAGI. This CDR3 region has 12 residues. In nucleotides, the CDR3 is TGTGCCAGCAGAGGACAGGGTAACCCGCTGCACTTC. It specifies CASRGQGNPLHF.

The V call is TRBV28, the J call TRBJ2-1, with D perhaps matching TRBD1 (6 bases). V lost 5 bases, J lost 8 bases, and 16 bases lay in between. The CDR3 sequence is 14 residues long. Germline CDR1 is MDHEN and CDR2 is SYDVKM. The CDR3 spells CASSPGQPGDEQFF. DNA of the CDR3: TGTGCCAGCAGTCCAGGACAGCCCGGGGATGAGCAGTTCTTC. Looking up the rest from reference TRBV28 and TRBJ2-1 gives the full variable domain: DVKVTQSSRYLVKRTGEKVFLECVQDMDHENMFWYRQDPGLGLRLIYFSYDVKMKEKGDIPEGYSVSREKKERFSLILESASTNQTSMYLCASSPGQPGDEQFFGPGTRLTVL.

This chain links TRBV14 with TRBJ2-1; no definite D call. The CDR3 runs 17 residues. Germline V gene sequence: CDR1 SGHDN, CDR2 FVKESK. V lost 1 base, J lost 6 bases, and 19 bases lay in between. CDR3 DNA: TGTGCCAGCAGCCAAGGCGGTTTGAGGTACCGGTCCAATGAGCAGTTCTTC. Amino acids: CASSQGGLRYRSNEQFF.

The rearrangement joins TRBV27 to TRBJ1-2, with TRBD1 identical over 10 bases. From germline, CDR1 is MNHEY and CDR2 SMNVEV (reference sequence). Trimming removed 7 bases from V and 4 bases from J; junction bases left unmatched: 9. The CDR3 is 15 amino acids. The CDR3 nucleotides are TGTGCCAGCACCCCAAGACAGGGGGCTGGCTATGGCTACACCTTC. Its translation is CASTPRQGAGYGYTF.

The chain joins TRBV5-1 to TRBJ2-4; D is possibly TRBD2 (6 bases). This CDR3 is built from 15 residues. CDR1 and CDR2 (germline): SGHRS, YFSETQ. Trimming pared 3 bases from V and 4 bases from J, leaving 14 bases between. The DNA of the CDR3 is TGCGCCAGCAGCTCCCCAGTGGCGGGAAAAAACATTCAGTACTTC. Encoded protein: CASSSPVAGKNIQYF.